Below are 17 T cell receptor beta chains sequenced from a single sample in a study of cytomegalovirus exposure and HLA in healthy donors (TCRdb year 2017). Library creation used the immunoSEQ multiplex PCR assay. The multiplex PCR relied on a mix of 60 forward primers for TCR Vbeta segments and 13 reverse primers for TCR Jbeta segments. TCRdb provides this immuneACCESS table in a form limited to in-frame rearrangements. Some clones are lacking; in checked studies, under half of them reflect an unresolved V gene, and why the rest are absent is not known. Across this sample there are roughly 97,000 clones, with 60% to 80% seen only once. The leading ten clones occupy under 6.5% of the sample. Sequencing used PBMCs. The receptor source for this set is a man aged 60-69 years in good health and CMV-seropositive.

The rearrangement uses TRBV11-2 and TRBJ2-7, with D maybe TRBD2 (6 bases). The CDR3 has 16 amino acids. The V gene lost 0 bases and the J gene lost 3 bases, with 15 bases spanning the gap. Germline V CDR1 and CDR2: SGHAT, FQNNGV. The CDR3 is CASSLDRTLRDYEQYF. CDR3 DNA sequence: TGTGCCAGCAGCTTAGATCGCACCCTGCGGGACTACGAGCAGTACTTC.

The CDR3 here is CASRGAGTNPEQYF. CDR3 in DNA: TGTGCCAGCAGGGGGGCCGGGACTAACCCCGAGCAGTACTTC. This chain links TRBV5-4 with TRBJ2-7; possibly TRBD2 for D (7 bases). Trimming pared 5 bases from V and 6 bases from J, leaving 18 bases between. Germline V gene lookup returns CDR1 SGHNT and CDR2 YYREEE (reference sequence). The CDR3 runs 14 residues.

This clone was recorded at least ten times. The chain recombines TRBV14 with TRBJ1-2; 10 positions agree with TRBD1. The germline gives CDR1 SGHDN, CDR2 FVKESK. The CDR3 is 15 residues long. Germline trimming cut 5 bases from V and 3 bases from J; bases unmatched to any gene: 6. The CDR3 protein is CASSVDRGPYYGYTF. CDR3 nucleotide sequence: TGTGCCAGCAGCGTCGACAGGGGGCCCTACTATGGCTACACCTTC.

The rearrangement joins TRBV5-6 to TRBJ2-2; 7 positions agree with TRBD1. Per germline, CDR1 SGHDT and CDR2 YYEEEE. There are 15 residues in the CDR3. V shed 9 bases and J 6 bases; nucleotides not matched to a gene: 14. CDR3 sequence: CATRYRAGGAGELFF. The CDR3 DNA reads TGTGCCACCAGATACAGGGCAGGGGGTGCCGGGGAGCTGTTTTTT.

This chain uses TRBV18 with TRBJ2-5, with no clear D. The CDR3 loop spans 14 amino acids. Germline V gene sequence: CDR1 KGHSH, CDR2 LQKENI. Trimming left V 6 bases short and J 5 bases short, with 16 bases between. This CDR3 is CASSYQGFGETQYF. In DNA form, the CDR3 reads TGTGCCAGCTCCTACCAAGGATTCGGGGAGACCCAGTACTTC. Drawing the rest from reference TRBV18 and TRBJ2-5, the complete variable domain is NAGVMQNPRHLVRRRGQEARLRCSPMKGHSHVYWYRQLPEEGLKFMVYLQKENIIDESGMPKERFSAEFPKEGPSILRIQQVVRGDSAAYFCASSYQGFGETQYFGPGTRLLVL.

This clone occurred many times. The V gene is TRBV28, the J gene TRBJ2-7; 8 bases line up with TRBD1. This CDR3 has 13 amino acids. Germline V gene sequence: CDR1 MDHEN, CDR2 SYDVKM. V lost 8 bases and J lost 2; bases outside the gene matches: 5. As DNA, the CDR3 is TGTGCCAGCTCGGACAGGGACGCCTACGAGCAGTACTTC. It codes for CASSDRDAYEQYF.

J is TRBJ1-2 and V is TRBV29-1; TRBD1 might be the D (6 bases). This CDR3 has 12 amino acids. Per the germline V gene, CDR1 is SQVTM and CDR2 is ANQGSEA. Trimming removed 3 bases at V and 7 bases at J, with 12 bases between. CDR3 residues: CSVDIQGSGYTF. The CDR3 bases are TGCAGCGTTGATATCCAGGGGAGTGGCTACACCTTC.

The J gene is TRBJ1-2, the V gene TRBV19, with TRBD1 identical over 9 bases. The V gene's germline CDR1 is LNHDA and CDR2 SQIVND (reference sequence). The ends lost 6 bases at V and 5 bases at J; junction bases unmatched: 7. This CDR3 is built from 14 residues. This CDR3 reads CASSPDRGKYGYTF. In DNA, the CDR3 is TGTGCCAGTAGCCCTGACAGGGGGAAATATGGCTACACCTTC.

The chain couples TRBV7-4 to TRBJ1-1, with TRBD1 identical over 10 bases. The V and J ends lost 1 base and 4 bases, in that order; junction bases with no gene match: 6. This CDR3 is built from 16 residues. Per the germline V gene, CDR1 is SGHVT and CDR2 is SQSDAQ. The CDR3 is CASSLGDRGPGTEAFF. The CDR3, as DNA: TGTGCCAGCAGCTTAGGAGACAGGGGGCCGGGCACTGAAGCTTTCTTT. The complete variable domain, with remaining parts taken from reference TRBV7-4 and TRBJ1-1, reads GAGVSQSPRYKVAKRGRDVALRCDSISGHVTLYWYRQTLGQGSEVLTYSQSDAQRDKSGRPSGRFSAERPERSVSTLKIQRTEQGDSAVYLCASSLGDRGPGTEAFFGQGTRLTVV.

DNA for the CDR3: TGTGCCTACGACAGGGGAGGAGAAAAACTGTTTTTT. This translates into CAYDRGGEKLFF. This sequence joins TRBV30 and TRBJ1-4; 8 positions match TRBD1. Germline V gene sequence: CDR1 GTSNPN, CDR2 SVGIG (reference sequence). Losses at the gene ends were 7 bases for V and 8 bases for J; bases not matched to a gene: 6. The CDR3 contains 12 residues.

The J gene is TRBJ2-1, the V gene TRBV27; 9 nucleotides agree with TRBD1. Looked up from germline, CDR1 is MNHEY and CDR2 is SMNVEV (reference sequence). The CDR3 has 15 residues. The V gene end was trimmed by 2 bases and the J gene end by 9 bases; junction bases not matched to a gene: 8. The CDR3 DNA is TGTGCCAGCAGTTTAAACAGGGGGCAGACAATTGAGCAGTTCTTC. Translating it yields CASSLNRGQTIEQFF.

As regards this clone: One end of the junction is discordant with germline, which a read error may explain. V gene TRBV14 combines with J gene TRBJ2-5, with 13 bases aligning to TRBD2. The germline V gene has CDR1 SGHDN and CDR2 FVKESK. The CDR3 sequence is 17 residues long. In DNA, the CDR3 is TGTGCCAGCAGCCTAACCTGGACTAGCGGGGGAGAAGAGGCCCAGTACTTC. It codes for CASSLTWTSGGEEAQYF.

CDR3 sequence: CAISARQSYNEQFF. CDR3 nucleotides: TGTGCCATCAGTGCGAGACAGTCCTACAATGAGCAGTTCTTC. This sequence joins TRBV10-3 and TRBJ2-1, with a weak D call TRBD1 (5 bases). Trimming took 4 bases from V and 1 from J, leaving 8 bases between them. CDR1 is ENHRY and CDR2 is SYGVKD in the germline V gene. There are 14 residues in the CDR3.

The chain combines TRBV7-2 with TRBJ1-1, with D possibly being TRBD1 (6 bases). V gave up 5 bases and J gave up 5 bases, with 12 bases separating them. CDR1 is SGHTA and CDR2 is FQGNSA in the germline V gene. The CDR3 spans 13 residues. CDR3 sequence reads: CASSPTGSTEAFF. The CDR3 bases are TGTGCCAGCAGCCCAACAGGGAGTACTGAAGCTTTCTTT.

This chain links TRBV7-6 with TRBJ2-1; weak D call: TRBD2 (6 bases). The germline V gene has CDR1 SGHVS and CDR2 FNYEAQ. Between the trimmed V and J ends, which lost 5 bases and 6 bases, there was a span of 14 bases. The CDR3 is made up of 14 amino acids. The CDR3 is CASSPGVGPNEQFF. CDR3 nucleotides: TGTGCCAGCAGCCCGGGGGTTGGGCCCAATGAGCAGTTCTTC.

The V call is TRBV5-1, the J call TRBJ2-7; 10 nucleotides line up with TRBD1. J lost 2 bases, V lost 4 bases, and 3 bases had no gene match. The CDR3 length is 14 residues. Looked up from germline, CDR1 is SGHRS and CDR2 is YFSETQ. CDR3 sequence reads: CASSGQGGAYEQYF. In DNA, the CDR3 is TGCGCCAGCAGCGGACAGGGGGGGGCCTACGAGCAGTACTTC.

The sample holds one count of this clone. The chain carries TRBV19 and TRBJ1-2, with 10 nucleotides matching TRBD1. This CDR3 is built from 16 residues. The junction had 7 bases not matched to a gene; V was cut back by 4 bases and J by 2 bases. Germline V gene lookup returns CDR1 LNHDA and CDR2 SQIVND (reference sequence). CDR3: CASSTGTGVFNYGYTF. Here the CDR3 DNA reads TGTGCCAGTAGTACAGGGACAGGGGTTTTCAACTATGGCTACACCTTC.